The 3 T cell receptor beta chains presented below share a single source sample, sequenced in a study of OX40 agonist ivuxolimab in advanced cancers. The library relied on the immunoSEQ multiplex PCR assay. TCRdb stores this immuneACCESS table with in-frame sequences only. Part of the clones is absent; in the studies checked, under half of the shortfall reflects unresolved V genes, and no reason is known for the rest. This sample lists 80,000 or so clones; 85% were detected once. The ten biggest clones cover 2% to 2.5% of the sample. This specimen consisted of CD4+ or CD8+ T cells sorted from blood, obtained in a trial of the OX40 agonist ivuxolimab. Receptors originate from an adult with an advanced solid tumor such as melanoma, head and neck, liver or kidney cancer.

The chain recombines TRBV9 with TRBJ2-5; D is unresolved. Near its end, the DNA agrees better with TRBJ2-7, so the J call may be wrong. The length of the CDR3 is 14 residues. CDR1 and CDR2 from the germline V gene are SGDLS and YYNGEE. The DNA for the CDR3 is TGTGCCAGCAGCCCCCGTCCCCCGGGCTACGAGCAGTACTTC. It yields the protein CASSPRPPGYEQYF.

The V call is TRBV7-9, the J call TRBJ2-7; a possible D gene is TRBD2 (5 bases). Between the trimmed V and J ends, which lost 10 bases and 7 bases, there was a span of 20 bases. The germline V gene has CDR1 SEHNR and CDR2 FQNEAQ (reference sequence). This CDR3 comprises 13 residues. The CDR3 nucleotides are TGTGCCACCGCGGACGGACTCAGGAGGGAGCAGTACTTC. Residues: CATADGLRREQYF.

The rearrangement links TRBV5-1 to TRBJ2-5, with TRBD1 matching 7 bases. V trimming: 0 bases; J trimming: 5 bases; junction bases outside the gene matches: 13. The germline V gene encodes CDR1 SGHRS and CDR2 YFSETQ. This CDR3 has 17 residues. The CDR3 reads CASSLEGLTGIGETQYF. DNA of the CDR3: TGCGCCAGCAGCTTGGAGGGTTTGACAGGGATTGGGGAGACCCAGTACTTC.